These T cell receptor beta chains were read from a single sample in a study of shared clonotypes between healthy human individuals. Generated by immunoSEQ multiplex PCR, the TCRdb table keeps only in-frame clones and is missing some. The sample lists about 2.2 million clones; about 92% were seen once. The sequencing sample was made of naive CD8+ T cells from PBMCs. These receptors were collected from a man younger than 35 in good health. Some clones in this sample may be carry-over from other donors' samples. CDR3s include the opening cysteine and the closing phenylalanine or tryptophan. The order of the fields is clone size, V gene, D gene, J gene, CDR3 length, CDR3 DNA, CDR3 protein. A D gene is named only where the DNA matches it firmly. For some rows the clone size is stated as once, few or many, or as a class when expanded; others skip it.

size: NA; V: TRBV29-1; D: TRBD2; J: TRBJ2-3; length: 15; DNA: TGCAGCGTTGACAGGACTAGCGGATACACAGATACGCAGTATTTT; CDR3: CSVDRTSGYTDTQYF
size: NA; V: TRBV27; D: NA; J: TRBJ2-5; length: 17; DNA: TGTGCCAGCAGTTTAGCCCCATGGGGTAGCGGACAAGAGACCCAGTACTTC; CDR3: CASSLAPWGSGQETQYF
size: NA; V: TRBV6-5; D: NA; J: TRBJ1-5; length: 15; DNA: TGTGCCAGCAGTTCTCACCGACTGGGAAATCAGCCCCAGCATTTT; CDR3: CASSSHRLGNQPQHF
size: once; V: TRBV9; D: NA; J: TRBJ2-7; length: 14; DNA: TGTGCCAGCAGCGCCGGGGGAAGCTTCTACGAGCAGTACTTC; CDR3: CASSAGGSFYEQYF
size: NA; V: TRBV19; D: NA; J: TRBJ1-3; length: 13; DNA: TGTGCCAGTAAGGACAGCTCTGGAAACACCATATATTTT; CDR3: CASKDSSGNTIYF
size: NA; V: TRBV10-3; D: NA; J: TRBJ2-1; length: 12; DNA: TGTGCCATCAGTGGGGATGGTAATGAGCAGTTCTTC; CDR3: CAISGDGNEQFF
size: NA; V: TRBV20-1; D: NA; J: TRBJ2-7; length: 11; DNA: TGCAGTGCTACAGGCTTCTACGAGCAGTACTTC; CDR3: CSATGFYEQYF
size: NA; V: TRBV7-2; D: TRBD1; J: TRBJ2-6; length: 18; DNA: TGTGCCAGCAGCCCTGGGGACAGGGCTTCTCTCTGGGCCAACGTCCTGACTTTC; CDR3: CASSPGDRASLWANVLTF
size: NA; V: TRBV13; D: NA; J: TRBJ2-5; length: 13; DNA: TGTGCCAGCAGCTTAGGCGGTGGAGAGACCCAGTACTTC; CDR3: CASSLGGGETQYF
size: NA; V: TRBV9; D: TRBD2; J: TRBJ2-3; length: 16; DNA: TGTGCCAGCAGCGCAGGACTAGCGGGACAGACAGATACGCAGTATTTT; CDR3: CASSAGLAGQTDTQYF
size: once; V: TRBV9; D: TRBD1; J: TRBJ1-5; length: 19; DNA: TGTGCCAGCAGCCTCCCAGCGAGGGGGCTCGGGAGGAGCAATCAGCCCCAGCATTTT; CDR3: CASSLPARGLGRSNQPQHF
size: NA; V: TRBV13; D: NA; J: TRBJ2-1; length: 14; DNA: TGTGCCAGCAGCTTGGAGCTACCGATCAATGAGCAGTTCTTC; CDR3: CASSLELPINEQFF
size: once; V: TRBV28; D: NA; J: TRBJ1-4; length: 13; DNA: TGTGCCAGCAGTTTAGTGGAAAATGAAAAACTGTTTTTT; CDR3: CASSLVENEKLFF
size: NA; V: TRBV7-9; D: TRBD1; J: TRBJ1-1; length: 15; DNA: TGTGCCAGCAGCTCACCGACAGGGATGGGCACTGAAGCTTTCTTT; CDR3: CASSSPTGMGTEAFF
size: NA; V: TRBV9; D: TRBD2; J: TRBJ2-3; length: 17; DNA: TGTGCCAGCAGCACCCGACTAGCGGGAGGATCCCCAGATACGCAGTATTTT; CDR3: CASSTRLAGGSPDTQYF
size: once; V: TRBV6-5; D: NA; J: TRBJ1-1; length: 14; DNA: TGTGCCAGCAGTTACCGCCACGGGCCCACTGAAGCTTTCTTT; CDR3: CASSYRHGPTEAFF
size: NA; V: TRBV5-6; D: NA; J: TRBJ2-3; length: 13; DNA: TGTGCCAGCAGGGCGACTAGCACAGATACGCAGTATTTT; CDR3: CASRATSTDTQYF
size: NA; V: TRBV27; D: NA; J: TRBJ2-1; length: 12; DNA: TGTGCCAGCAGTTCTTTGTACAATGAGCAGTTCTTC; CDR3: CASSSLYNEQFF
size: NA; V: TRBV27; D: TRBD2; J: TRBJ2-1; length: 17; DNA: TGTGCCAGCAGTTACCTCGGGACTAGCGGGCCGTACAATGAGCAGTTCTTC; CDR3: CASSYLGTSGPYNEQFF
size: once; V: TRBV27; D: NA; J: TRBJ2-2; length: 14; DNA: TGTGCCAGCAGTTTAGTAGAATCCCCCGGGGAGCTGTTTTTT; CDR3: CASSLVESPGELFF
size: NA; V: TRBV19; D: TRBD1; J: TRBJ1-2; length: 17; DNA: TGTGCCAGTAGTATTCGGGGCCCCCGGGACAGTGACTATGGCTACACCTTC; CDR3: CASSIRGPRDSDYGYTF
size: NA; V: TRBV5-6; D: NA; J: TRBJ1-1; length: 12; DNA: TGTGCCAGCAGCCAACAGACACATGAAGCTTTCTTT; CDR3: CASSQQTHEAFF